Judged by abundance, the clone carrying this TCR beta chain is medium-sized (0.01 to 0.1%). Its target is unknown. The germline V gene has CDR1 SGHVS and CDR2 FNYEAQ. The V end was cut by 6 bases, the J end by 1 base, with 12 bases between. This CDR3 is built from 15 residues. This sample was included in a study of graft-versus-host responses after intestinal transplantation. General study findings and limits: Allograft graft-versus-host to host-versus-graft clonal ratios ran high in patients with graft-donor T cell macrochimerism.

The data were produced by immunoSEQ multiplex PCR, yet TCRdb's version contains in-frame clones alone and is incomplete. The sample gives more than 80,000 clones, roughly 80% of which show up once; about a sixth is in the top ten. The sequence came from a human donor who received an intestinal transplant. The gene calls are TRBV7-6 and TRBJ2-2, with D possibly TRBD1 on 6 matching bases. Sequenced material: unstimulated CD8+ T cells sorted from spleen or lymph node cells, taken before intestinal transplant. The CDR3 reads CASRNKQGNTGELFF. Written as DNA, the CDR3 is TGTGCCAGCAGAAATAAACAGGGGAACACCGGGGAGCTGTTTTTT.